These T cell receptor beta chains were read from a single sample in a study of blood T cell repertoires in COVID-19. The table came from immunoSEQ multiplex PCR; TCRdb's copy has only in-frame clones and leaves some out. The sample lists some 200,000 clones; more than 80% were seen once. Sequencing was performed on peripheral blood. Receptors originate from a woman in her sixties or seventies with acute or convalescent COVID-19. The CDR3 runs from the conserved cysteine through the conserved F or W. A D gene is named only where the DNA matches it firmly. Rows may omit the clone size; those that give it use once, few, many or a size class.

J gene: TRBJ2-7; D gene: TRBD2; V gene: TRBV2; clone size: once; CDR3 protein: CASSETGLGTYEQYF; CDR3 DNA: TGTGCCAGCAGTGAAACTGGACTAGGAACTTACGAGCAGTACTTC
J gene: TRBJ1-2; D gene: .; V gene: TRBV13; clone size: .; CDR3 protein: CASSLARQGTNGYTF; CDR3 DNA: TGTGCCAGCAGTTTAGCACGTCAGGGGACGAATGGCTACACCTTC
J gene: TRBJ2-3; D gene: TRBD2; V gene: TRBV11-3; clone size: .; CDR3 protein: CASSALAGTDTQYF; CDR3 DNA: TGTGCCAGCAGCGCACTAGCGGGGACAGATACGCAGTATTTT
J gene: TRBJ2-5; D gene: TRBD2; V gene: TRBV9; clone size: .; CDR3 protein: CASSVTSGRSETQYF; CDR3 DNA: TGTGCCAGCAGCGTAACTAGCGGGAGAAGCGAGACCCAGTACTTC
J gene: TRBJ2-6; D gene: .; V gene: TRBV10-3; clone size: .; CDR3 protein: CAISGGHSGANVLTF; CDR3 DNA: TGTGCCATCAGCGGGGGGCACTCTGGGGCCAACGTCCTGACTTTC
J gene: TRBJ1-3; D gene: .; V gene: TRBV28; clone size: .; CDR3 protein: CASRLQGTGNTIYF; CDR3 DNA: TGTGCCAGCAGATTACAGGGAACCGGAAACACCATATATTTT
J gene: TRBJ1-4; D gene: .; V gene: TRBV11-2; clone size: few; CDR3 protein: CASSPNIGGAREKLFF; CDR3 DNA: TGTGCCAGCAGCCCCAATATAGGGGGGGCGAGGGAAAAACTGTTTTTT
J gene: TRBJ1-2; D gene: TRBD1; V gene: TRBV4-2; clone size: .; CDR3 protein: CASSHQPTGGEGYTF; CDR3 DNA: TGTGCCAGCAGCCATCAACCCACAGGGGGCGAGGGCTACACCTTC
J gene: TRBJ1-2; D gene: TRBD1; V gene: TRBV24-1; clone size: .; CDR3 protein: CATSDPGQGVGGYTF; CDR3 DNA: TGTGCCACCAGTGATCCTGGACAGGGAGTAGGCGGCTACACCTTC
J gene: TRBJ1-1; D gene: .; V gene: TRBV6-6; clone size: .; CDR3 protein: CASSYQVRNTEAFF; CDR3 DNA: TGTGCCAGCAGTTACCAGGTCCGGAACACTGAAGCTTTCTTT
J gene: TRBJ2-1; D gene: .; V gene: TRBV5-1; clone size: .; CDR3 protein: CASSHPNNEQFF; CDR3 DNA: TGCGCCAGCAGCCATCCTAACAATGAGCAGTTCTTC
J gene: TRBJ1-2; D gene: .; V gene: TRBV5-4; clone size: .; CDR3 protein: CASSSRGVNGYTF; CDR3 DNA: TGTGCCAGCAGCTCGCGGGGGGTCAATGGCTACACCTTC
J gene: TRBJ2-3; D gene: .; V gene: TRBV3-1/TRBV3-2; clone size: .; CDR3 protein: CASSQRTPRRDTQYF; CDR3 DNA: TGTGCCAGCAGCCAACGGACTCCCAGGAGAGATACGCAGTATTTT
J gene: TRBJ1-2; D gene: .; V gene: TRBV27; clone size: .; CDR3 protein: CASSLWGGGGYGYTF; CDR3 DNA: TGTGCCAGCAGTTTATGGGGCGGGGGGGGCTATGGCTACACCTTC
J gene: TRBJ1-1; D gene: .; V gene: TRBV28; clone size: .; CDR3 protein: CATRSAAGLNEAFF; CDR3 DNA: TGTGCCACCCGGTCCGCCGCGGGATTGAATGAAGCTTTCTTT
J gene: TRBJ1-3; D gene: .; V gene: TRBV7-9; clone size: .; CDR3 protein: CASSEDWRSGNTIYF; CDR3 DNA: TGTGCCAGCAGCGAAGACTGGCGCTCTGGAAACACCATATATTTT
J gene: TRBJ2-7; D gene: .; V gene: TRBV21-1; clone size: .; CDR3 protein: CAGIPNHRARQEDSYEQYF; CDR3 DNA: TGTGCCGGCATACCGAACCACAGGGCGAGGCAGGAAGACTCCTACGAGCAGTACTTC
J gene: TRBJ1-4; D gene: .; V gene: TRBV12-3/TRBV12-4; clone size: .; CDR3 protein: CASRGRNEKLFF; CDR3 DNA: TGTGCCAGCAGGGGGCGAAATGAAAAACTGTTTTTT
J gene: TRBJ2-1; D gene: TRBD2; V gene: TRBV9; clone size: .; CDR3 protein: CASSVGTSGTYNEQFF; CDR3 DNA: TGTGCCAGCAGCGTAGGTACTAGCGGGACCTACAATGAGCAGTTCTTC
J gene: TRBJ2-1; D gene: .; V gene: TRBV27; clone size: once; CDR3 protein: CASSLRPSAQRALNEQFF; CDR3 DNA: TGTGCCAGCAGTTTAAGACCCTCCGCCCAGCGGGCCCTCAATGAGCAGTTCTTC
J gene: TRBJ2-1; D gene: TRBD1; V gene: TRBV19; clone size: .; CDR3 protein: CASSIRDRQGNEQFF; CDR3 DNA: TGTGCCAGTAGTATCAGGGACAGGCAGGGGAATGAGCAGTTCTTC
J gene: TRBJ2-7; D gene: TRBD2; V gene: TRBV7-3; clone size: .; CDR3 protein: CASSLAGGSYEQYF; CDR3 DNA: TGTGCCAGCAGCTTAGCGGGAGGTTCCTACGAGCAGTACTTC
J gene: TRBJ2-3; D gene: TRBD1; V gene: TRBV24-1; clone size: .; CDR3 protein: CATSDIRDSTDTQYF; CDR3 DNA: TGTGCCACCAGTGATATCCGGGACAGTACAGATACGCAGTATTTT
J gene: TRBJ1-3; D gene: TRBD1; V gene: TRBV6-5; clone size: .; CDR3 protein: CASRPGGRSGNTIYF; CDR3 DNA: TGTGCCAGCAGACCAGGGGGCCGCTCCGGAAACACCATATATTTT
J gene: TRBJ2-5; D gene: TRBD2; V gene: TRBV9; clone size: .; CDR3 protein: CASSPGTSGQETQYF; CDR3 DNA: TGTGCCAGCAGCCCTGGGACTAGCGGGCAAGAGACCCAGTACTTC
J gene: TRBJ1-2; D gene: .; V gene: TRBV3-1/TRBV3-2; clone size: .; CDR3 protein: CASSQDGRNYGYTF; CDR3 DNA: TGTGCCAGCAGCCAAGATGGCAGAAACTATGGCTACACCTTC
J gene: TRBJ2-1; D gene: TRBD2; V gene: TRBV7-3; clone size: .; CDR3 protein: CASSLGGSGRGNEQFF; CDR3 DNA: TGTGCCAGCAGCTTAGGGGGTAGCGGGAGAGGCAATGAGCAGTTCTTC
J gene: TRBJ1-1; D gene: .; V gene: TRBV7-6; clone size: .; CDR3 protein: CASSLWGGTEAFF; CDR3 DNA: TGTGCCAGCAGCTTATGGGGGGGCACTGAAGCTTTCTTT
J gene: TRBJ1-1; D gene: .; V gene: TRBV21-1; clone size: .; CDR3 protein: CASSKEQGAEDTEAFF; CDR3 DNA: TGTGCCAGCAGCAAAGAACAGGGGGCTGAGGACACTGAAGCTTTCTTT
J gene: TRBJ1-1; D gene: TRBD1; V gene: TRBV4-2; clone size: .; CDR3 protein: CASSPRQGDTEAFF; CDR3 DNA: TGTGCCAGCAGCCCTCGACAGGGGGACACTGAAGCTTTCTTT
J gene: TRBJ1-1; D gene: .; V gene: TRBV7-3; clone size: .; CDR3 protein: CASSLTGGDTEAFF; CDR3 DNA: TGTGCCAGCAGCTTAACTGGGGGGGACACTGAAGCTTTCTTT
J gene: TRBJ2-3; D gene: TRBD2; V gene: TRBV6-4; clone size: .; CDR3 protein: CASSPLAGSSTDTQYF; CDR3 DNA: TGTGCCAGCAGTCCCCTAGCGGGTTCTAGCACAGATACGCAGTATTTT
J gene: TRBJ1-5; D gene: TRBD1; V gene: TRBV6-5; clone size: .; CDR3 protein: CASRDRGRQPQHF; CDR3 DNA: TGTGCCAGCAGGGACAGGGGAAGGCAGCCCCAGCATTTT
J gene: TRBJ1-4; D gene: TRBD1; V gene: TRBV3-1/TRBV3-2; clone size: .; CDR3 protein: CASSGDRGEKLFF; CDR3 DNA: TGTGCCAGCAGCGGGGACAGGGGTGAAAAACTGTTTTTT
J gene: TRBJ1-4; D gene: TRBD1; V gene: TRBV5-4; clone size: .; CDR3 protein: CASSANRGREKLFF; CDR3 DNA: TGTGCCAGCAGCGCGAACAGGGGAAGGGAAAAACTGTTTTTT
J gene: TRBJ2-1; D gene: TRBD2; V gene: TRBV6-1; clone size: .; CDR3 protein: CASSEASGRSYNEQFF; CDR3 DNA: TGTGCCAGCAGTGAGGCGAGCGGGAGATCCTACAATGAGCAGTTCTTC
J gene: TRBJ2-7; D gene: .; V gene: TRBV6-6; clone size: .; CDR3 protein: CASSYSAGTPGYEQYF; CDR3 DNA: TGTGCCAGCAGTTACTCGGCGGGGACGCCCGGCTACGAGCAGTACTTC
J gene: TRBJ1-6; D gene: .; V gene: TRBV28; clone size: .; CDR3 protein: CASRMGGNSYNSPLHF; CDR3 DNA: TGTGCCAGCAGGATGGGCGGGAACTCCTATAATTCACCCCTCCACTTT
J gene: TRBJ2-2; D gene: .; V gene: TRBV20-1; clone size: .; CDR3 protein: CSALRSGELFF; CDR3 DNA: TGCAGTGCTCTAAGGAGCGGGGAGCTGTTTTTT
J gene: TRBJ1-4; D gene: TRBD1; V gene: TRBV2; clone size: .; CDR3 protein: CASRNRGLGEKLFF; CDR3 DNA: TGTGCCAGCAGGAACAGGGGGCTCGGAGAAAAACTGTTTTTT
J gene: TRBJ1-1; D gene: .; V gene: TRBV4-1; clone size: .; CDR3 protein: CASSPDSSVNTEAFF; CDR3 DNA: TGCGCCAGCAGCCCGGACAGTTCAGTGAACACTGAAGCTTTCTTT
J gene: TRBJ2-3; D gene: .; V gene: TRBV10-1; clone size: .; CDR3 protein: CASSEGSGTDTQYF; CDR3 DNA: TGCGCCAGCAGTGAGGGCAGCGGCACAGATACGCAGTATTTT
J gene: TRBJ2-1; D gene: .; V gene: TRBV5-4; clone size: .; CDR3 protein: CASSLESSSYNEQFF; CDR3 DNA: TGTGCCAGCAGCCTCGAGTCGAGCTCCTACAATGAGCAGTTCTTC
J gene: TRBJ1-5; D gene: .; V gene: TRBV2; clone size: few; CDR3 protein: CASSETGIINQPQHF; CDR3 DNA: TGTGCCAGCAGTGAAACAGGGATAATCAATCAGCCCCAGCATTTT
J gene: TRBJ1-3; D gene: TRBD1; V gene: TRBV28; clone size: .; CDR3 protein: CASRSYTGQGPSGNTIYF; CDR3 DNA: TGTGCCAGCAGATCCTACACGGGACAGGGGCCTTCGGGAAACACCATATATTTT